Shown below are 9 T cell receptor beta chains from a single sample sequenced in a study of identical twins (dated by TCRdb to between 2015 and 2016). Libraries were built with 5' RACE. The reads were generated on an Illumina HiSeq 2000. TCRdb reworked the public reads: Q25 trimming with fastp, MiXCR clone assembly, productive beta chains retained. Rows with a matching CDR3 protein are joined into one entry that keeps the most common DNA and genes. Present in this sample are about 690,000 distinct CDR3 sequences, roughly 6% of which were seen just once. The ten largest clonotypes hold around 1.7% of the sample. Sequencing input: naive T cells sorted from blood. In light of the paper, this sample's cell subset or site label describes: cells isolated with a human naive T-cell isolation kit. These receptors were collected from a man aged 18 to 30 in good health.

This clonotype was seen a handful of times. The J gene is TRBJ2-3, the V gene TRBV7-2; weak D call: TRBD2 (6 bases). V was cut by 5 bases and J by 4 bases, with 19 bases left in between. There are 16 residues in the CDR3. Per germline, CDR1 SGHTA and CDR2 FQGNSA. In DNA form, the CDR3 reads TGTGCCAGCAGCACGCCGGGACTGATACGCCCAGATACGCAGTATTTT. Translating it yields CASSTPGLIRPDTQYF.

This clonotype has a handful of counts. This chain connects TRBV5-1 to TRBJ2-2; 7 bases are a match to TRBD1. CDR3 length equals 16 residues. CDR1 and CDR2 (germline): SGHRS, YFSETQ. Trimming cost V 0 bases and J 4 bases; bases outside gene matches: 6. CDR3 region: CASSLGQGNPTGELFF. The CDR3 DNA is TGCGCCAGCAGCTTGGGACAGGGCAATCCCACCGGGGAGCTGTTTTTT.

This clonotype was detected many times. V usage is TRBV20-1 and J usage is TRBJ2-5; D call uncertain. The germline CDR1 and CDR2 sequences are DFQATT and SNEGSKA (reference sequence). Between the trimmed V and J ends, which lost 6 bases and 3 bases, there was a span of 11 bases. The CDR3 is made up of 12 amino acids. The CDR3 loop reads CSAPRTEETQYF. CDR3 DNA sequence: TGCAGTGCCCCGCGGACGGAAGAGACCCAGTACTTC.

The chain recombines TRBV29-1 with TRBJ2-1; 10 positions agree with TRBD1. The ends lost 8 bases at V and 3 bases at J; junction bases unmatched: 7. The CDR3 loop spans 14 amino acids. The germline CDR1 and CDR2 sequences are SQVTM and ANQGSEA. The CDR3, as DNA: TGCAGCACGGATGGGACAGGGGACTACAATGAGCAGTTCTTC. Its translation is CSTDGTGDYNEQFF.

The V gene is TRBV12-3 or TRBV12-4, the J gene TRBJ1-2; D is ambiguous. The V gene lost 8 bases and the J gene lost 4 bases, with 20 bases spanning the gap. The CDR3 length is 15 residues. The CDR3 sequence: CASLHRARSSYGYTF. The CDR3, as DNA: TGTGCCAGCCTCCACCGGGCACGGAGTTCCTATGGCTACACCTTC.

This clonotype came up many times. In nucleotides, the CDR3 is TGTGCCACCAGCAGCCCAGACAGACCAGACAATGAGCAGTTCTTC. This encodes CATSSPDRPDNEQFF. The rearrangement joins TRBV15 to TRBJ2-1; D possibly corresponds to TRBD1 (5 bases). CDR1 and CDR2 from the germline V gene are LNHNV and YYDKDF (reference sequence). This CDR3 is 15 amino acids long. The ends were cut back, 3 bases at V and 5 bases at J, with 14 bases in the middle.

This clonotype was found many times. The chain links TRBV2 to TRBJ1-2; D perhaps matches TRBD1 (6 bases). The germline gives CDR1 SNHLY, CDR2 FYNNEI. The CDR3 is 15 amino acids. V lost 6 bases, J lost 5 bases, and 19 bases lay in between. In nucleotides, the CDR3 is TGTGCCAGCAGACCGATACCCGGGGGGCAGTATGGCTACACCTTC. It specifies CASRPIPGGQYGYTF.

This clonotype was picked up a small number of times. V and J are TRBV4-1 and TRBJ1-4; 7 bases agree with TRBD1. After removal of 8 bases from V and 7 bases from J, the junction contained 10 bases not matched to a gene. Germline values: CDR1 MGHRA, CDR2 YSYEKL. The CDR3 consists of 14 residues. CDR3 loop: CASRGTELSEKLFF. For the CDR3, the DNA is TGCGCCAGCCGAGGGACAGAGCTGTCTGAAAAACTGTTTTTT.

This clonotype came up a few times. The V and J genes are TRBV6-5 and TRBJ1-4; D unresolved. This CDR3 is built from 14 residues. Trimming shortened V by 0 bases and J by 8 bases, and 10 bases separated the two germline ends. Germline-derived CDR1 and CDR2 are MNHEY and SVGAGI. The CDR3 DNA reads TGTGCCAGCAGTTACTCAGGGTCTAGGGAAAAACTGTTTTTT. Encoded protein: CASSYSGSREKLFF.